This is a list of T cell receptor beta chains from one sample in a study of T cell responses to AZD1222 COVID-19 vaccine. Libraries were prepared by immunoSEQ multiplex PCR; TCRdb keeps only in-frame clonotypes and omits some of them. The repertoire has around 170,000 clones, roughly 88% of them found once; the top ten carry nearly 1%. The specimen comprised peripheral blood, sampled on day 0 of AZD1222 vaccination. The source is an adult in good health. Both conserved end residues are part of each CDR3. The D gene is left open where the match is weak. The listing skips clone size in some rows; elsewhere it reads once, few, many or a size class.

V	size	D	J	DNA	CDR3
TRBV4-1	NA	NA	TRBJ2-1	TGCGCCAGCAGCCAAGGAATCGATTCACGTTACAATGAGCAGTTCTTC	CASSQGIDSRYNEQFF
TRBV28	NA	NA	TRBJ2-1	TGTGCCAGCAGAGATGCACTCACAAGAAATGAGCAGTTCTTC	CASRDALTRNEQFF
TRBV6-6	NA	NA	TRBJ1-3	TGTGCCAGCAGTCTGAGGGGCACGGGAAACACCATATATTTT	CASSLRGTGNTIYF
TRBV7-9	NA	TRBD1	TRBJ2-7	TGTGCCAGCAGCCCAGGACAGGGGACTTCCTACGAGCAGTACTTC	CASSPGQGTSYEQYF
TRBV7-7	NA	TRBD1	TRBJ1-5	TGTGCTAGCAGCCAGGCAGGGACAGGGGGAAGTCAGCCCCAGCATTTT	CASSQAGTGGSQPQHF
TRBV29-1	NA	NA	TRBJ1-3	TGCAGCGTTGAGACGCAGGACTCTGGAAACACCATATATTTT	CSVETQDSGNTIYF
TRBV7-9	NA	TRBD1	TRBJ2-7	TGTGCCAGCAGACCCTCTACAGGGGAAGGGGACTACGAGCAGTACTTC	CASRPSTGEGDYEQYF
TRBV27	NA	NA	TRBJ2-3	TGTGCCAGCAGTTACCAAAGGGGCCCAAGCACAGATACGCAGTATTTT	CASSYQRGPSTDTQYF
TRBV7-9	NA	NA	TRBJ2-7	TGTGCCAGCAGCCGGAGGGACCCCCTGGGCGAGCAGTACTTC	CASSRRDPLGEQYF
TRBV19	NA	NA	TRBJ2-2	TGTGCCACCCTCTACACCGGGGAGCTGTTTTTT	CATLYTGELFF
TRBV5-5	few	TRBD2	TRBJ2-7	TGTGCCAGCAGCTCGCTAGCGGGAGCCGTCTCCTACGAGCAGTACTTC	CASSSLAGAVSYEQYF
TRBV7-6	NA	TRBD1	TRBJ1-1	TGTGCCAGCAGTTTCGGACAGGCAGCTACCAACACTGAAGCTTTCTTT	CASSFGQAATNTEAFF
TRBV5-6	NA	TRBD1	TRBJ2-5	TGTGCCAGCAGCCGCGGCGGACAGGGCCAAGAGACCCAGTACTTC	CASSRGGQGQETQYF
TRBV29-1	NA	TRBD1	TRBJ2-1	TGCAGCGTTGTTGTGGTCCAGGGACAGGGACTGGGCAATGAGCAGTTCTTC	CSVVVVQGQGLGNEQFF
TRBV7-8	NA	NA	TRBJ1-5	TGTGCCAGCAGCTTAGTTTTCGGGGAGCGCCAGCCCCAGCATTTT	CASSLVFGERQPQHF
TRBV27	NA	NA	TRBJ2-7	TGTGCCAGCAGTCTAACCCCCGACCTGTTCGGCGAGCAGTACTTC	CASSLTPDLFGEQYF
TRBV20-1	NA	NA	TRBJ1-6	TGCAGTGCTAGTCGACAGTCAAATAATTCACCCCTCCACTTT	CSASRQSNNSPLHF
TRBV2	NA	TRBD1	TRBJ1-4	TGTGCCAGCAGGCTGACAGGGGGCAAAACTAATGAAAAACTGTTTTTT	CASRLTGGKTNEKLFF
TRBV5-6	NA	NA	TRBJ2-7	TGTGCCAGCAGCTTGCGGTCCGGCAGGGCGGCGGCCTACGAGCAGTACTTC	CASSLRSGRAAAYEQYF
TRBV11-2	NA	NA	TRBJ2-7	TGTGCCAGCAGCTCCCAGCCCAGACAGAGCTCCTACGAGCAGTACTTC	CASSSQPRQSSYEQYF
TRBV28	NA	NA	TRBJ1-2	TGTGCCAGCAGTTTGGGGGGCGGAGGCTACACCTTC	CASSLGGGGYTF
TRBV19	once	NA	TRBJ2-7	TGTGCCAGTAGTGCCCGGGAGACACAGGGGTCCGAGCAGTACTTC	CASSARETQGSEQYF
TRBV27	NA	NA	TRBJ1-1	TGTGCCAGCAGTTTACACGAATACACTGAAGCTTTCTTT	CASSLHEYTEAFF
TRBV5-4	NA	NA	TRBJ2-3	TGTGCCAGCAGCTTGGCCAAGGGGGGCAGGGATACGCAGTATTTT	CASSLAKGGRDTQYF
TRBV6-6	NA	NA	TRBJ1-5	TGTGCCAGCAGGTACGACCCTACAGCTGATCAGCCCCAGCATTTT	CASRYDPTADQPQHF
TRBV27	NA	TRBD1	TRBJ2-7	TGTGCCAGCAGTCCATCGGGACAGGGGAACGAGCAGTACTTC	CASSPSGQGNEQYF
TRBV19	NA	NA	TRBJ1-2	TGTGCCAGTACGGGACTTGCTCGTGGCTACACCTTC	CASTGLARGYTF
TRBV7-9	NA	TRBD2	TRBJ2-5	TGTGCCAGCAGGGGACTAGCGGAACAAGAGACCCAGTACTTC	CASRGLAEQETQYF
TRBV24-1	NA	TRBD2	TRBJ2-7	TGTGCCACCTCACGCGGGAGTGGCAGCGAGCAGTACTTC	CATSRGSGSEQYF
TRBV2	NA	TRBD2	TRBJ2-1	TGTGCCAGCAGTCTAGACCGGGAGGGACAGTTCTTC	CASSLDREGQFF
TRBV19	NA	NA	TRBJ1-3	TGTGCCAGTAGTATAGATGGCAGAAAGAGCTCTGGAAACACCATATATTTT	CASSIDGRKSSGNTIYF
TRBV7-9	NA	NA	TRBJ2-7	TGTGCCAGCAGCTTAATCGAGGGTAGCTCCTACGAGCAGTACTTC	CASSLIEGSSYEQYF
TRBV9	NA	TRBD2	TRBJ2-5	TGTGCCAGCAGCCCTACTAGCGGGGGGGATTGGGAGACCCAGTACTTC	CASSPTSGGDWETQYF
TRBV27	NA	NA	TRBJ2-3	TGTGCCAGTTGGGGCCGGGCCTGGGGAGATACGCAGTATTTT	CASWGRAWGDTQYF
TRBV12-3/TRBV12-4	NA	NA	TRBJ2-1	TGTGCCAGCAGTTTTCTGTACAATGAGCAGTTCTTC	CASSFLYNEQFF
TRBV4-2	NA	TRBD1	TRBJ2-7	TGTGCCAGCAGCCAACTCGTAGACAGGGGGCTAGGGTACGAGCAGTACTTC	CASSQLVDRGLGYEQYF
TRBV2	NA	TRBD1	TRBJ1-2	TGTGCCAGCAGAACGGGACAGTTTAATGGGGGCTACACCTTC	CASRTGQFNGGYTF
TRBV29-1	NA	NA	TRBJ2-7	TGCAGCGTTGGTTTCGGGGTAGCGGATAGCTCCTACGAGCAGTACTTC	CSVGFGVADSSYEQYF
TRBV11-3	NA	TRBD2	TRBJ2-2	TGTGCCAGCAGCTTAGCACGTGAACTAGCGGGAGCCGGGGAGCTGTTTTTT	CASSLARELAGAGELFF
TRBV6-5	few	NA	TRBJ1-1	TGTGCCACCCACCTGAGGGGAGGGGACACTGAAGCTTTCTTT	CATHLRGGDTEAFF